These T cell receptor beta chains were read from a single sample in a study of vaccination effects on CD4 cells after COVID-19. These receptors lack a known antigen. The method was immunoSEQ multiplex PCR; TCRdb's version includes in-frame clones alone and lacks a portion of them. The sample records tens of thousands of clones, over 65% being singletons. Source: CD4+ T cells from PBMCs cultured without peptide, taken after COVID-19 vaccination. These receptors came from a human donor who received a COVID-19 vaccine. The conserved cysteine and the conserved F or W are not part of the CDR3 here. Fields, in order: V gene, CDR3 protein.

V: TRBV2
CDR3: ASIGRGRDYGYT

V: TRBV24-1
CDR3: ATSDNRGHIHQPQH

V: TRBV4-3
CDR3: ASSRLAGGLGTDTQY

V: TRBV24-1
CDR3: ATSDPQVLGTQY

V: TRBV27
CDR3: ASTRAGSTDTQY

V: TRBV4-1
CDR3: ASSQVGSGAYGYT

V: TRBV6-5
CDR3: ASSSNRGTEAF

V: TRBV20-1
CDR3: SASGTGTGNTIY

V: TRBV11-1
CDR3: ASSLLKNYGYT

V: TRBV5-1
CDR3: ASSLDTYSPLH

V: TRBV5-4
CDR3: ASSPGLAGVADTQY

V: TRBV3-1/TRBV3-2
CDR3: ASSRQGTGRNYGYT

V: TRBV6-6
CDR3: ASSQTGNTEAF

V: TRBV11-2
CDR3: ASSTYSGSETQY

V: TRBV3-1/TRBV3-2
CDR3: ASSLLSVGGRADTQY

V: TRBV7-2
CDR3: ASSSFGYEKLF

V: TRBV5-1
CDR3: ASREDRPSPLH

V: TRBV7-6
CDR3: ASSSRLTGGNTGELF

V: TRBV4-1
CDR3: ASSQDRGREKLF

V: TRBV29-1
CDR3: SVVRVNTEAF

V: TRBV5-4
CDR3: ASSSGTETYGYT

V: TRBV4-2
CDR3: ASSQDRRTQGSYGYT

V: TRBV3-1/TRBV3-2
CDR3: ASSRGTDGYT

V: TRBV6-5
CDR3: ASGGWDQPQH

V: TRBV5-1
CDR3: ASSVDSSDEKLF

V: TRBV19
CDR3: ASSIRNQETQY

V: TRBV5-6
CDR3: ASSLGSEVYTIY

V: TRBV2
CDR3: ASSVLAGATGELF

V: TRBV5-1
CDR3: ASSFDRAENEKLF

V: TRBV6-6
CDR3: ASRKQGNEANVLT

V: TRBV5-5
CDR3: ASSRPPGQGGNTEAF

V: TRBV6-5
CDR3: ASSYSTGTNYGYT

V: TRBV2
CDR3: ASSDNIRKTQY

V: TRBV5-1
CDR3: ASSLDRLNTEAF

V: TRBV20-1
CDR3: SASFQQETQY

V: TRBV30
CDR3: AWSHRGAHNEQF

V: TRBV18
CDR3: ASSQQGDQPQH

V: TRBV5-6
CDR3: ASSYGTGDARELF

V: TRBV2
CDR3: ASRGGRLGEAF

V: TRBV6-1
CDR3: ASSDWISNQPQH

V: TRBV30
CDR3: AWTTTTGPGAF

V: TRBV27
CDR3: ASSLLGAGGQETQY

V: TRBV3-1/TRBV3-2
CDR3: ASSRGRQETQY

V: TRBV6-1
CDR3: ASSDEVSPLH

V: TRBV5-1
CDR3: ASSLFQGGTEAF

V: TRBV18
CDR3: ASSLGTGGTLYNEQF

V: TRBV10-3
CDR3: AISPGRDQPQH

V: TRBV18
CDR3: ASSPGQNTEAF

V: TRBV5-6
CDR3: ASSLVGSPSGANVLT

V: TRBV6-2/TRBV6-3
CDR3: ASSRGPGTGEETQY

V: TRBV9
CDR3: ASSVAGGGIADTQY

V: TRBV24-1
CDR3: ATSDSRTGDFEPQH

V: TRBV6-5
CDR3: ASSPVETIYGYT

V: TRBV6-5
CDR3: ASRYAQHGGVGYT

V: TRBV5-1
CDR3: ASSSPGSKETQY

V: TRBV7-2
CDR3: ASSIQGNYGYT

V: TRBV6-6
CDR3: ASSPSVVGSYFYNSPLH

V: TRBV6-5
CDR3: ASKPGGNSPLH

V: TRBV6-6
CDR3: ASLGGGYNSPLH